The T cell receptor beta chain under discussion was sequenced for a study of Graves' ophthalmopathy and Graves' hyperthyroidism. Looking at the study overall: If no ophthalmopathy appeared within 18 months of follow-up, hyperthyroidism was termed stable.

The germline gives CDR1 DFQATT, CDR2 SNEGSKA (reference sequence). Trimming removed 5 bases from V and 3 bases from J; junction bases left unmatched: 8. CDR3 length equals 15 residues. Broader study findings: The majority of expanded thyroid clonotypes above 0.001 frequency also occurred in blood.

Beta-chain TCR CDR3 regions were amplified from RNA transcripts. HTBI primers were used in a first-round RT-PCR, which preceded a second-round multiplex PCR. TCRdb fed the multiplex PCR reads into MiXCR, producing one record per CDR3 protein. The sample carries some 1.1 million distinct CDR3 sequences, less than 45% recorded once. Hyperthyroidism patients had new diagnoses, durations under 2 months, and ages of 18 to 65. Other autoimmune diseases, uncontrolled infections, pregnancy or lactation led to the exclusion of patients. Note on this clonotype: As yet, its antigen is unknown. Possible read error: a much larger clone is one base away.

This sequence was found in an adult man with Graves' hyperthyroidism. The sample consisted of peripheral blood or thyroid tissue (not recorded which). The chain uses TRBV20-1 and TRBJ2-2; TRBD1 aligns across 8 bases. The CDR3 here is CSAQTGQGDTGELFF. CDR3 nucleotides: TGCAGTGCTCAAACAGGACAGGGTGACACCGGGGAGCTGTTTTTT.